These 9 T cell receptor beta chains came from one sample sequenced in a study of cytomegalovirus exposure and HLA in healthy donors. Method: immunoSEQ multiplex PCR; TCRdb's copy keeps in-frame clones and lacks some. The sample carries 200,000 to 250,000 clones, around 86% recorded once. Sequencing was carried out using PBMCs. The receptors come from a woman under 30 in good health and CMV-seropositive.

This chain uses TRBV6-1 with TRBJ2-4; TRBD1 matches 10 bases. J lost 2 bases, V lost 3 bases, and 4 bases had no gene match. The CDR3 totals 16 residues. Germline CDR1 reads MNHNS; CDR2 reads SASEGT. The CDR3: CASSDPGQGPKNIQYF. Written as DNA, the CDR3 is TGTGCCAGCAGTGACCCGGGACAGGGGCCCAAAAACATTCAGTACTTC.

This clone was counted only a few times. This rearrangement joins TRBV7-8 to TRBJ2-7; D not resolved. Germline V gene sequence: CDR1 SGHVS, CDR2 FQNEAQ. The CDR3 loop spans 13 amino acids. The V and J ends lost 6 bases and 1 base respectively, with 10 bases between them. CDR3 DNA sequence: TGTGCCAGCAGGAGCAGGAAATCCTACGAGCAGTACTTC. Its protein product is CASRSRKSYEQYF.

This sequence joins TRBV7-9 and TRBJ2-5, with no clear D. V was pared by 3 bases and J by 0 bases, with 11 bases between. Germline V gene data show CDR1 as SEHNR and CDR2 as FQNEAQ (reference sequence). The length of the CDR3 is 15 residues. This chain's CDR3 is CASSLITVNQETQYF. The CDR3 DNA is TGTGCCAGCAGCTTGATAACAGTTAACCAAGAGACCCAGTACTTC.

The chain combines TRBV7-6 with TRBJ2-7; 9 bases line up with TRBD2. Losses at the gene ends were 2 bases for V and 6 bases for J; bases not matched to a gene: 14. The germline V gene encodes CDR1 SGHVS and CDR2 FNYEAQ. The CDR3 extends over 17 amino acids. CDR3 in DNA: TGTGCCAGCAGCTTATACCCCCCTAGCGGGAACTTAGGCGAGCAGTACTTC. Translation gives CASSLYPPSGNLGEQYF.

The genes are TRBV7-9 and TRBJ1-2, with D perhaps matching TRBD1 (5 bases). The CDR3 is 11 residues long. CDR1 and CDR2 from the germline V gene are SEHNR and FQNEAQ (reference sequence). The V end was cut by 5 bases, the J end by 7 bases, with 8 bases between. The CDR3 nucleotides are TGTGCCAGCAGCGGGGGGGGTGGCTACACCTTC. This translates into CASSGGGGYTF.

This chain joins TRBV7-8 and TRBJ2-7, with TRBD1 matching over 8 bases. The V gene end was trimmed by 1 base and the J gene end by 3 bases; junction bases not matched to a gene: 11. CDR1 and CDR2 (germline): SGHVS, FQNEAQ. The CDR3 is 17 residues long. The CDR3 nucleotides are TGTGCCAGCAGCTTAGAAGCGGTCCCAGGGGGCTTCTACGAGCAGTACTTC. Protein: CASSLEAVPGGFYEQYF.

This clone occurred a few times. The chain combines TRBV11-2 with TRBJ1-5; no firm D call. Germline V CDR1 and CDR2: SGHAT, FQNNGV. The CDR3 length is 12 residues. V lost 2 bases to trimming and J lost 9 bases, with 8 bases between them. CDR3: CASSLIEGPQHF. The CDR3 nucleotides read TGTGCCAGCAGCTTAATAGAGGGGCCCCAGCATTTT.

The chain couples TRBV4-1 to TRBJ2-5, with 9 nucleotides matching TRBD1. Germline assignment: CDR1 MGHRA and CDR2 YSYEKL. The CDR3 is 20 residues long. Germline trimming cut 5 bases from V and 0 bases from J; bases unmatched to any gene: 19. CDR3 residues: CASSVAPGTGMRGYQETQYF. In DNA form, the CDR3 reads TGCGCCAGCAGCGTGGCTCCGGGGACAGGGATGCGGGGGTACCAAGAGACCCAGTACTTC.

As DNA, the CDR3 is TGCGCCAGCAGCTTGACTAGCGGGAGACTTGCGGGTGAGACCCAGTACTTC. Translated, it gives CASSLTSGRLAGETQYF. This rearrangement joins TRBV5-1 to TRBJ2-5; TRBD2 matches at 11 bases. Germline-derived CDR1 and CDR2 are SGHRS and YFSETQ. V was pared by 1 base and J by 5 bases, with 10 bases of the junction left unmatched. The CDR3 has 17 residues.